The rows below give T cell receptor beta chains drawn from one sample of a study of cytomegalovirus exposure and HLA in healthy donors. Sequencing used immunoSEQ multiplex PCR; TCRdb keeps in-frame clones, though not all of them. The table includes over 150,000 clones, about three quarters detected once. The specimen was PBMCs. The receptors stem from a woman aged 40 to 50 in good health and CMV-seropositive. Each CDR3 is given with its conserved first and last residue. The order of the fields is V gene, D gene, clone size, J gene, CDR3 protein, CDR3 DNA. The D gene is left open where the match is weak. Clone size, where shown, is once, few, many, or a class for clones that have expanded.

TRBV30	-	-	TRBJ1-2	CAFIGTQSPTKRVYTF	TGTGCTTTTATAGGGACACAGAGCCCGACGAAAAGAGTCTACACCTTC
TRBV10-2	TRBD1	-	TRBJ1-4	CASRVGTGGEKLFF	TGCGCCAGCAGAGTCGGGACAGGGGGTGAAAAACTGTTTTTT
TRBV4-2	TRBD2	-	TRBJ2-2	CASSQGLAGGQNTGELFF	TGTGCCAGCAGCCAAGGACTAGCGGGAGGGCAGAACACCGGGGAGCTGTTTTTT
TRBV12-5	-	-	TRBJ1-1	CASGLDDWTALNTEAFF	TGTGCTAGTGGTTTGGATGACTGGACAGCCTTGAACACTGAAGCTTTCTTT
TRBV30	TRBD1	few	TRBJ2-3	CAWDRGTDTQYF	TGTGCCTGGGACAGGGGCACAGATACGCAGTATTTT
TRBV7-2	TRBD2	-	TRBJ2-7	CASSLGTSGRASDYEQYF	TGTGCCAGCAGCTTAGGGACTAGCGGGAGGGCCTCTGACTACGAGCAGTACTTC
TRBV4-3	TRBD2	-	TRBJ2-7	CASSQGWGLAGGIAYEQYF	TGCGCCAGCAGCCAAGGTTGGGGACTAGCGGGGGGGATAGCCTACGAGCAGTACTTC
TRBV7-2	-	-	TRBJ2-3	CATREGGADTQYF	TGTGCCACGAGGGAAGGAGGGGCAGATACGCAGTATTTT
TRBV4-1	TRBD1	-	TRBJ2-1	CASSQGPGGNEQFF	TGCGCCAGCAGCCAAGGGCCAGGGGGAAATGAGCAGTTCTTC
TRBV19	TRBD1	-	TRBJ1-4	CASRGSRGPNEKLFF	TGTGCCAGTAGGGGCAGCAGGGGGCCTAATGAAAAACTGTTTTTT
TRBV27	TRBD1	few	TRBJ1-1	CASTLLQGGRYRAFF	TGTGCCAGCACGCTACTCCAGGGGGGTAGGTATCGAGCTTTCTTT
TRBV30	-	-	TRBJ2-7	CAWSLSYEQYF	TGTGCCTGGAGTCTATCCTACGAGCAGTACTTC
TRBV6-6	-	-	TRBJ2-5	CASSYSAVQETQYF	TGTGCCAGCAGTTACTCAGCGGTACAAGAGACCCAGTACTTC
TRBV4-3	TRBD1	-	TRBJ1-2	CASSQDIDRGLFNYGYTF	TGCGCCAGCAGCCAAGACATTGACAGGGGCCTTTTCAACTATGGCTACACCTTC
TRBV27	TRBD2	once	TRBJ2-1	CASRTSGRAGEQFF	TGTGCCAGCAGGACTAGCGGGAGGGCTGGTGAGCAGTTCTTC
TRBV11-3	TRBD2	-	TRBJ2-1	CASSSWGGTYNEQFF	TGTGCCAGCAGCTCCTGGGGGGGGACCTACAATGAGCAGTTCTTC
TRBV30	-	once	TRBJ2-7	CACLGGTVPYEQYF	TGTGCCTGCTTGGGCGGGACAGTTCCCTACGAGCAGTACTTC
TRBV4-3	-	-	TRBJ2-7	CASSQETRRGEGYEQYF	TGCGCCAGCAGCCAAGAAACCCGCCGGGGAGAAGGCTACGAGCAGTACTTC
TRBV5-1	TRBD1	-	TRBJ2-5	CASSTPGQGTQTQYF	TGCGCCAGCAGCACTCCGGGACAGGGGACGCAGACCCAGTACTTC
TRBV28	TRBD1	-	TRBJ2-5	CASSFQFPQGARETQYF	TGTGCCAGCAGTTTTCAATTCCCTCAGGGGGCGCGGGAGACCCAGTACTTC
TRBV5-1	TRBD1	-	TRBJ1-4	CASSYQGATNEKLFF	TGCGCCAGCAGCTACCAGGGGGCAACTAATGAAAAACTGTTTTTT
TRBV2	-	-	TRBJ1-1	CASRGGWTEAFF	TGTGCCAGCAGGGGAGGCTGGACTGAAGCTTTCTTT
TRBV6-5	TRBD1	-	TRBJ1-2	CASRKTGNFYGYTF	TGTGCCAGCAGGAAGACAGGGAATTTCTATGGCTACACCTTC
TRBV18	TRBD1	-	TRBJ2-7	CASSLRDRGYHEQYF	TGTGCCAGCTCACTCCGGGACAGGGGGTACCACGAGCAGTACTTC
TRBV5-6	TRBD1	-	TRBJ1-4	CASSFGQGAGGEKLFF	TGTGCCAGCAGCTTTGGACAGGGGGCAGGTGGTGAAAAACTGTTTTTT
TRBV19	TRBD2	-	TRBJ2-7	CASSQLAGGGSQYF	TGTGCCAGTAGTCAACTAGCGGGGGGGGGATCGCAGTACTTC
TRBV10-1	-	-	TRBJ2-1	CASSSPGSYNEQFF	TGCGCCAGCAGTAGTCCGGGTTCCTACAATGAGCAGTTCTTC
TRBV2	-	-	TRBJ1-4	CASRTVATNEKLFF	TGTGCCAGCCGGACAGTTGCAACTAATGAAAAACTGTTTTTT
TRBV6-1	TRBD2	-	TRBJ2-5	CASRRLAEETQYF	TGTGCCAGCAGGAGACTAGCGGAAGAGACCCAGTACTTC
TRBV7-9	TRBD1	-	TRBJ1-3	CASSEPGQGSFVRNTIYF	TGTGCCAGCAGCGAACCGGGACAGGGGTCTTTCGTCAGGAACACCATATATTTT
TRBV6-5	-	once	TRBJ2-7	CASSPGTPPYEQYF	TGTGCCAGCAGCCCTGGGACACCGCCCTACGAGCAGTACTTC
TRBV10-1	-	once	TRBJ2-5	CASSDGGLETQYF	TGCGCCAGCAGTGACGGGGGGCTAGAGACCCAGTACTTC
TRBV29-1	TRBD1	-	TRBJ2-1	CSVTPGQAYNEQFF	TGCAGCGTGACTCCGGGACAGGCCTACAATGAGCAGTTCTTC
TRBV9	-	few	TRBJ2-5	CASSVGFGGRETQYF	TGTGCCAGCAGCGTAGGGTTTGGAGGGCGCGAGACCCAGTACTTC
TRBV9	-	-	TRBJ2-5	CASSVSNSGETQYF	TGTGCCAGCAGCGTAAGTAACAGTGGAGAGACCCAGTACTTC
TRBV19	-	-	TRBJ2-5	CASSRLEAGSQETQYF	TGTGCCAGTAGCCGACTAGAGGCGGGGTCTCAAGAGACCCAGTACTTC
TRBV6-1	-	-	TRBJ2-7	CASSWRGDIPYEQYF	TGTGCCAGCAGTTGGCGTGGGGACATTCCCTACGAGCAGTACTTC
TRBV2	TRBD1	-	TRBJ1-2	CASSTTGGVGYTF	TGTGCCAGCAGTACGACAGGGGGAGTCGGCTACACCTTC
TRBV2	-	-	TRBJ2-5	CASRGEGLGETQYF	TGTGCCAGCAGGGGAGAAGGGTTGGGAGAGACCCAGTACTTC
TRBV9	-	-	TRBJ2-7	CASSPRDSNEQYF	TGTGCCAGCAGCCCCCGGGATAGCAACGAGCAGTACTTC
TRBV7-2	TRBD2	-	TRBJ2-3	CASSLIAGLRPDTQYF	TGTGCCAGCAGTCTTATAGCGGGGCTTAGGCCAGATACGCAGTATTTT
TRBV5-1	-	-	TRBJ1-2	CASSLDLRAGYGYTF	TGCGCCAGCAGCTTGGATCTCAGGGCAGGCTATGGCTACACCTTC
TRBV18	TRBD1	-	TRBJ1-5	CASSPGTEYQPQHF	TGTGCCAGCTCACCCGGGACAGAATATCAGCCCCAGCATTTT
TRBV10-1	TRBD1	-	TRBJ1-2	CASSPRTGGSYGYTF	TGCGCCAGCAGCCCCAGGACAGGGGGCTCCTATGGCTACACCTTC
TRBV7-9	TRBD1	-	TRBJ1-6	CASSIGTGKNSPLHF	TGTGCCAGCAGTATCGGGACAGGCAAAAATTCACCCCTCCACTTT
TRBV10-3	-	-	TRBJ2-5	CASAYESQTQYF	TGTGCCAGCGCTTACGAGTCCCAGACCCAGTACTTC
TRBV10-3	-	-	TRBJ1-5	CAISESRSNQPQHF	TGTGCCATCAGTGAGTCCCGTAGCAATCAGCCCCAGCATTTT
TRBV5-1	TRBD2	-	TRBJ2-1	CASSLPLTSGRNEQFF	TGCGCCAGCAGCCTTCCTTTGACTAGCGGGAGGAATGAGCAGTTCTTC
TRBV11-2	TRBD1	-	TRBJ2-2	CASSLVLQGGNSGELFF	TGTGCCAGCAGCTTAGTCCTTCAAGGGGGCAATTCCGGGGAGCTGTTTTTT
TRBV11-3	-	-	TRBJ1-5	CASSLDQGHSNQPQHF	TGTGCCAGCAGCTTAGATCAAGGCCACAGTAATCAGCCCCAGCATTTT
TRBV28	-	-	TRBJ1-5	CASSLSPLQPQHF	TGTGCCAGCAGTTTATCTCCCCTTCAGCCCCAGCATTTT
TRBV27	TRBD1	-	TRBJ1-6	CASSLGPTGRTYNSPLHF	TGTGCCAGCAGTTTGGGGCCGACAGGGAGGACCTATAATTCACCCCTCCACTTT
TRBV19	-	-	TRBJ1-2	CASRLTATNYGYTF	TGTGCCAGTAGGCTGACTGCCACTAACTATGGCTACACCTTC